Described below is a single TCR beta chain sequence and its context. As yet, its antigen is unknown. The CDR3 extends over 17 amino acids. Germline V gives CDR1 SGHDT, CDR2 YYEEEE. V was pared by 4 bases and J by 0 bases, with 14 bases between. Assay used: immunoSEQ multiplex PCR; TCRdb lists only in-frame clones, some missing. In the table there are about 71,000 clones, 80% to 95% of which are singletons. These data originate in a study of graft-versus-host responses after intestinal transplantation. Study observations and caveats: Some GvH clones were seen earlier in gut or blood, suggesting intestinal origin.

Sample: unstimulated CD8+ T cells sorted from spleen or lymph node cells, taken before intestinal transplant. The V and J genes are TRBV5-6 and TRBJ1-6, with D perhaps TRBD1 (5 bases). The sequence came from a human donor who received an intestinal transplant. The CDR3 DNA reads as TGTGCCAGCAGCCTTCGGACAAGTATCTCCTATAATTCACCCCTCCACTTT. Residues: CASSLRTSISYNSPLHF.